Following are 16 T cell receptor beta chains from one sample sequenced in a study of memory CD4+ T cells and cytomegalovirus serostatus. The sort gate was single viable CD3+CD4+CD8-CD45RO+ cells for memory CD4+ T cells. Profiled with immunoSEQ multiplex PCR; TCRdb holds only in-frame clones, not every one. The sample has over 45,000 clones, around 80% seen once. Sequencing used memory CD4+ T cells from blood. The receptors were gathered from an adult in good health and CMV-seronegative.

The chain is built from TRBV5-4 and TRBJ1-1; D call uncertain. V was shortened by 0 bases and J by 7 bases, with 10 bases between the two germline ends. Germline V lookup: CDR1 SGHNT, CDR2 YYREEE (reference sequence). CDR3 length: 13 amino acids. In DNA form, the CDR3 reads TGTGCCAGCAGCTTGGAGGCCCGGATTGAAGCTTTCTTT. It codes for CASSLEARIEAFF.

In DNA form, the CDR3 reads TGTGCCAGCAGTGGGTTAGCCGGGGCCAACGTCCTGACTTTC. It translates to CASSGLAGANVLTF. J is TRBJ2-6 and V is TRBV27; D call uncertain. The V and J ends lost 5 bases and 4 bases respectively, with 9 bases between them. The CDR3 runs to 14 residues. The germline V gene encodes CDR1 MNHEY and CDR2 SMNVEV (reference sequence).

V and J are TRBV9 and TRBJ2-5, with 7 bases matching TRBD1. Germline V CDR1 and CDR2: SGDLS, YYNGEE. Trimming cost V 7 bases and J 3 bases; bases outside gene matches: 12. The CDR3 is 15 amino acids. The DNA for the CDR3 is TGTGCCAGCGGCACCGGAACAGGGGAGAAAGAGACCCAGTACTTC. Translating it yields CASGTGTGEKETQYF.

This clone was found a few times. V gene TRBV5-6 combines with J gene TRBJ2-3; the D gene could be TRBD1 or TRBD2 (6 bases each). The CDR3 has 16 residues. Germline-derived CDR1 and CDR2 are SGHDT and YYEEEE. Trimming took 0 bases from V and 1 from J, leaving 12 bases between them. This CDR3 reads CASSLAGGRGTDTQYF. CDR3 in DNA: TGTGCCAGCAGCTTGGCCGGGGGCCGAGGCACAGATACGCAGTATTTT.

This chain uses TRBV5-5 with TRBJ2-7, with 9 bases aligning to TRBD1. CDR3 size: 17 residues. V dropped 0 bases and J dropped 2; count of bases not matched to a gene: 9. Germline V gene data show CDR1 as SGHKS and CDR2 as YYEKEE (reference sequence). Here the CDR3 DNA reads TGTGCCAGCAGCTTGGTGGCAGGGACAGGGCGGACCTACGAGCAGTACTTC. It codes for CASSLVAGTGRTYEQYF.

CDR3 region: CASSLGVAMKGTFF. In DNA form, the CDR3 reads TGTGCCAGCAGCTTAGGGGTGGCGATGAAGGGGACTTTCTTT. The rearrangement links TRBV7-9 to TRBJ1-1; possible D gene TRBD1, 5 bases. The CDR3 sequence is 14 residues long. V was trimmed by 1 base and J by 12 bases, leaving 18 bases between them. CDR1 is SEHNR and CDR2 is FQNEAQ in the germline V gene (reference sequence).

The chain combines TRBV23-1 with TRBJ1-2, with TRBD1 matching over 7 bases. TRBV23-1 is classed as an ORF, of uncertain function. J gave up 6 bases and V 3 bases, and 13 bases lay outside the gene matches. The CDR3 length is 16 residues. The CDR3 DNA reads TGCGCCAGCAGTCAGGCTGAGACAGGGACCCAGGATGGCTACACCTTC. The encoded protein is CASSQAETGTQDGYTF.

The chain links TRBV7-9 to TRBJ1-2, with a possible D match to TRBD1 (5 bases). The CDR3 spans 15 residues. V was trimmed by 6 bases and J by 4 bases, leaving 18 bases between them. Germline loops: CDR1 SEHNR, CDR2 FQNEAQ (reference sequence). The CDR3 spells CASRRNIDRPYGYTF. Written as DNA, the CDR3 is TGTGCCAGCAGACGAAATATCGACAGACCCTATGGCTACACCTTC.

This clone was recorded only once. V usage is TRBV11-2 and J usage is TRBJ2-5; D is perhaps TRBD1 or TRBD2 (5 bases each). V gave up 3 bases and J gave up 1 base, with 21 bases separating them. Looked up from germline, CDR1 is SGHAT and CDR2 is FQNNGV. The CDR3 is 18 amino acids. DNA of the CDR3: TGTGCCAGCAGCTTGCAGCTCGGAATGAGGGGCTTCCAAGAGACCCAGTACTTC. Translation: CASSLQLGMRGFQETQYF.

J is TRBJ1-2 and V is TRBV15, with D possibly being TRBD1 (5 bases). Per the germline V gene, CDR1 is LNHNV and CDR2 is YYDKDF (reference sequence). The V and J ends lost 0 bases and 8 bases respectively, with 10 bases between them. The CDR3 runs to 13 residues. The CDR3, as DNA: TGTGCCACCAGCAGAGACAGGGCGGGAGGCTACACCTTC. It specifies CATSRDRAGGYTF.

V gene TRBV19 combines with J gene TRBJ2-5; 11 nucleotides line up with TRBD1. Germline V gene sequence: CDR1 LNHDA, CDR2 SQIVND (reference sequence). The junction had 8 bases not matched to a gene; V was cut back by 4 bases and J by 4 bases. This CDR3 is built from 16 residues. The DNA for the CDR3 is TGTGCCAGTAGTACTCACAGGACAGGGGGCAGAGAGACCCAGTACTTC. Its protein is CASSTHRTGGRETQYF.

The chain is built from TRBV4-3 and TRBJ2-3, with D unresolved. This CDR3 has 14 residues. CDR1 is LGHNA, CDR2 YSLEER, per germline. Trimming took 5 bases from V and 2 from J, leaving 11 bases between them. The CDR3 DNA reads as TGCGCCAGCAGCGAACACCCCATCACAGATACGCAGTATTTT. Translation gives CASSEHPITDTQYF.

The rearrangement joins TRBV6-1 to TRBJ2-3; 7 bases align to TRBD1. The V gene's germline CDR1 is MNHNS and CDR2 SASEGT. V shed 5 bases and J 7 bases; nucleotides not matched to a gene: 12. There are 15 residues in the CDR3. Written as DNA, the CDR3 is TGTGCCAGCAGTAATGCCAACAGGGGTCCGAATACGCAGTATTTT. As protein: CASSNANRGPNTQYF.

This clone was observed a single time. This chain joins TRBV6-1 and TRBJ2-5; D is unclear. Trimming removed 8 bases at V and 2 bases at J, with 12 bases between. Germline V gene data show CDR1 as MNHNS and CDR2 as SASEGT. CDR3 length: 13 amino acids. As DNA, the CDR3 is TGTGCCAGCGGAGTAAGGCAGCAAGAGACCCAGTACTTC. It encodes CASGVRQQETQYF.

The V call is TRBV28, the J call TRBJ1-2; tentative D call: TRBD1 (5 bases). CDR3 size: 15 residues. In germline, CDR1 is MDHEN, CDR2 SYDVKM. V was pared by 2 bases and J by 2 bases, with 12 bases between. CDR3 sequence: CASSLPGTFNYGYTF. The CDR3 DNA is TGTGCCAGCAGTTTACCCGGGACCTTCAACTATGGCTACACCTTC.

This chain connects TRBV19 to TRBJ2-7; D is perhaps TRBD1 or TRBD2 (6 bases each). The CDR3 is 16 residues long. The germline V gene encodes CDR1 LNHDA and CDR2 SQIVND (reference sequence). V lost 6 bases, J lost 6 bases, and 24 bases lay in between. Written as DNA, the CDR3 is TGTGCCAGTAGGAACACCGGGGGCAGCTTCACGGGCGAGCAGTACTTC. The encoded protein is CASRNTGGSFTGEQYF. Complete variable domain (other parts from reference TRBV19 and TRBJ2-7): DGGITQSPKYLFRKEGQNVTLSCEQNLNHDAMYWYRQDPGQGLRLIYYSQIVNDFQKGDIAEGYSVSREKKESFPLTVTSAQKNPTAFYLCASRNTGGSFTGEQYFGPGTRLTVT.